What follows are 21 T cell receptor beta chains derived from one specimen sequenced in a study of cytomegalovirus exposure and HLA in healthy donors. The PCR ran on 60 Vbeta and 13 Jbeta primers. Assay used: immunoSEQ multiplex PCR; TCRdb lists only in-frame clones, some missing. The sample lists about 110,000 clones, over 60% occurring once. Sequencing used PBMCs. The receptors shown here come from a young man in good health and CMV-seropositive.

The V call is TRBV15, the J call TRBJ1-6; D call uncertain. The CDR3 spans 14 residues. Germline lookup yields CDR1 LNHNV and CDR2 YYDKDF (reference sequence). With 4 bases removed from V and 0 bases from J, the gap between germline ends came to 4 bases. CDR3 in amino acids: CATSTSSYNSPLHF. The CDR3 DNA is TGTGCCACCAGCACGAGCTCCTATAATTCACCCCTCCACTTT.

This chain joins TRBV29-1 and TRBJ2-3, with D possibly TRBD1 on 6 matching bases. V was shortened by 4 bases and J by 2 bases, with 19 bases between the two germline ends. Germline V gene sequence: CDR1 SQVTM, CDR2 ANQGSEA. The CDR3 sequence is 16 residues long. The CDR3 nucleotides are TGCAGCGTTGTTGGTCTGGGGGACAAGGTCACAGATACGCAGTATTTT. As protein: CSVVGLGDKVTDTQYF.

Notes on this clone: Distinct nucleotide sequences in the sample also encode this CDR3. The chain couples TRBV4-1 to TRBJ1-5; D might be TRBD1 (6 bases). Looked up from germline, CDR1 is MGHRA and CDR2 is YSYEKL. Between the trimmed V and J ends, which lost 1 base and 4 bases, there was a span of 14 bases. The CDR3 contains 16 residues. This CDR3 reads CASSQGRGQRNQPQHF. The CDR3 nucleotides are TGCGCCAGCAGCCAAGGCCGTGGACAGCGGAATCAGCCCCAGCATTTT.

The V call is TRBV4-3, the J call TRBJ2-7; D is uncertain. V gave up 1 base and J gave up 0 bases, with 7 bases separating them. This CDR3 spans 14 amino acids. Germline CDR1 reads LGHNA; CDR2 reads YSLEER. CDR3 sequence (DNA): TGCGCCAGCAGCCAAGGCCCAGGCTCCTACGAGCAGTACTTC. This translates into CASSQGPGSYEQYF.

The rearrangement joins TRBV19 to TRBJ1-5, with 10 bases identical to TRBD1. Germline-derived CDR1 and CDR2 are LNHDA and SQIVND (reference sequence). The CDR3 has 15 residues. The V gene end was trimmed by 5 bases and the J gene end by 2 bases; junction bases not matched to a gene: 3. DNA for the CDR3: TGTGCCAGTAGTCCAGGGACAGGGGGCAATCAGCCCCAGCATTTT. Translating it yields CASSPGTGGNQPQHF.

This clone was counted only a few times. The rearrangement uses TRBV4-3 and TRBJ2-5, with D tentatively TRBD2 (5 bases). The V gene lost 3 bases and the J gene lost 7 bases, with 15 bases spanning the gap. This CDR3 comprises 14 residues. Germline CDR1 and CDR2: LGHNA and YSLEER. The CDR3 region is CASSHPTRSRTQYF. In nucleotides, the CDR3 is TGCGCCAGCAGCCATCCTACTAGGAGCCGGACCCAGTACTTC.

The J gene is TRBJ1-2, the V gene TRBV6-1, with D unresolved. In germline, CDR1 is MNHNS, CDR2 SASEGT. This CDR3 has 20 amino acids. The V gene lost 2 bases and the J gene lost 4 bases, with 29 bases spanning the gap. The CDR3 loop reads CASSEISGGGIGSTSYGYTF. Here the CDR3 DNA reads TGTGCCAGCAGTGAAATAAGCGGTGGAGGAATCGGCAGTACATCCTATGGCTACACCTTC.

This sequence joins TRBV4-1 and TRBJ2-7, with a tentative D call TRBD2 (5 bases). Germline CDR1 MGHRA, CDR2 YSYEKL. V lost 1 base and J lost 6, with 10 bases in between. The CDR3 totals 13 residues. CDR3 region: CASSQGPGTEQYF. In DNA, the CDR3 is TGCGCCAGCAGCCAAGGACCGGGAACCGAGCAGTACTTC.

J is TRBJ1-5 and V is TRBV2; possibly TRBD1 for D (6 bases). The CDR3 extends over 15 amino acids. Germline CDR1 reads SNHLY; CDR2 reads FYNNEI. Trimming pared 2 bases from V and 6 bases from J, leaving 14 bases between. CDR3 sequence: CASSEITGTAQPQHF. In nucleotides, the CDR3 is TGTGCCAGCAGTGAAATAACAGGGACGGCTCAGCCCCAGCATTTT.

Here the CDR3 reads CASSSGRGGQDTQYF. Here the CDR3 DNA reads TGTGCCAGCAGTTCTGGGCGGGGGGGTCAAGATACGCAGTATTTT. The V call is TRBV6-5, the J call TRBJ2-3; 9 nucleotides agree with TRBD2. Germline V lookup: CDR1 MNHEY, CDR2 SVGAGI. Trimming cost V 4 bases and J 5 bases; bases outside gene matches: 7. This CDR3 comprises 15 residues.

The CDR3, as DNA: TGTGCCAGCAGCCAAGTAGAAGGAGGGACTTTTCCCTACGAGCAGTACTTC. Amino acids: CASSQVEGGTFPYEQYF. The chain has TRBV14 and TRBJ2-7; D is perhaps TRBD2 (6 bases). Germline V gene sequence: CDR1 SGHDN, CDR2 FVKESK. V was trimmed by 1 base and J by 2 bases, leaving 18 bases between them. This CDR3 comprises 17 residues.

The chain combines TRBV7-9 with TRBJ2-3, with unresolved D. Germline CDR1 is SEHNR and CDR2 is FQNEAQ (reference sequence). The V end was cut by 4 bases, the J end by 6 bases, with 11 bases between. This CDR3 is 13 amino acids long. CDR3: CASSWLPSDTQYF. The CDR3 DNA follows: TGTGCCAGCAGCTGGCTCCCGTCCGATACGCAGTATTTT.

The V gene is TRBV18, the J gene TRBJ1-5, with D possibly matching TRBD1 (6 bases). The germline V gene encodes CDR1 KGHSH and CDR2 LQKENI. The germline V and J ends were trimmed by 6 bases and 4 bases, with 13 bases remaining between them. The CDR3 has 14 amino acids. As DNA, the CDR3 is TGTGCCAGCTCTTCGGGGGGCAATAATCAGCCCCAGCATTTT. Translation: CASSSGGNNQPQHF.

The rearrangement joins TRBV5-1 to TRBJ2-2; D is possibly TRBD1 (6 bases). The V end lost 2 bases, the J end lost 4 bases, and 15 bases lay between the germline ends. Germline V gives CDR1 SGHRS, CDR2 YFSETQ. This CDR3 region has 16 residues. The CDR3 loop reads CASSFLAGEPTGELFF. DNA for the CDR3: TGCGCCAGCAGCTTCTTGGCAGGGGAACCCACCGGGGAGCTGTTTTTT.

The gene calls are TRBV7-2 and TRBJ2-7, with D tentatively TRBD2 (6 bases). Germline V gene sequence: CDR1 SGHTA, CDR2 FQGNSA. The CDR3 has 17 amino acids. V shed 1 base and J shed 0 bases, with 16 bases lying between them. CDR3 DNA sequence: TGTGCCAGCAGCTTAGGATGGGGGGTAGGGGTCTCCTACGAGCAGTACTTC. Amino acid sequence: CASSLGWGVGVSYEQYF.

The DNA for the CDR3 is TGTGCCAGCTCACCCCAGGGGTCTAGCAATCAGCCCCAGCATTTT. It translates to CASSPQGSSNQPQHF. V usage is TRBV18 and J usage is TRBJ1-5; a weak D match, TRBD1 (6 bases). Between the trimmed V and J ends, which lost 3 bases and 0 bases, there was a span of 9 bases. Germline V gives CDR1 KGHSH, CDR2 LQKENI. The CDR3 extends over 15 amino acids. Full variable domain (missing parts from reference TRBV18 and TRBJ1-5): NAGVMQNPRHLVRRRGQEARLRCSPMKGHSHVYWYRQLPEEGLKFMVYLQKENIIDESGMPKERFSAEFPKEGPSILRIQQVVRGDSAAYFCASSPQGSSNQPQHFGDGTRLSIL.

The gene calls are TRBV28 and TRBJ2-7; D unresolved. The CDR3 consists of 12 residues. In germline, CDR1 is MDHEN, CDR2 SYDVKM. V was shortened by 3 bases and J by 3 bases, with 6 bases between the two germline ends. The CDR3 nucleotides are TGTGCCAGCAGTTTCCAGAACTACGAGCAGTACTTC. Residues: CASSFQNYEQYF.

J is TRBJ1-4 and V is TRBV4-2; D perhaps matches TRBD1 (5 bases). CDR3 length: 15 amino acids. Germline CDR1 LGHNA, CDR2 YNFKEQ. The ends were cut back, 1 base at V and 7 bases at J, with 13 bases in the middle. For the CDR3, the DNA is TGTGCCAGCAGCCAAGGTGACCCAGACAGTGAAAAACTGTTTTTT. Its translation is CASSQGDPDSEKLFF.

The chain couples TRBV23-1 to TRBJ2-7, with TRBD1 matching over 9 bases. TRBV23-1 is filed as an ORF, its function uncertain. The CDR3 loop spans 15 amino acids. Trimming removed 10 bases from V and 0 bases from J; junction bases left unmatched: 10. For the CDR3, the DNA is TGCGCCATCCCACGCCGGGACAGGGCCTCCTACGAGCAGTACTTC. Translating it yields CAIPRRDRASYEQYF.

The rearrangement links TRBV5-4 to TRBJ2-3; 7 bases agree with TRBD2. V gave up 4 bases and J gave up 1 base; unmatched junction bases: 6. CDR1 and CDR2 from the germline V gene are SGHNT and YYREEE (reference sequence). The CDR3 extends over 15 amino acids. For the CDR3, the DNA is TGTGCCAGCAGCCCGGGGGGTCAGGGCACAGATACGCAGTATTTT. It translates to CASSPGGQGTDTQYF.

Turning to this clone: Other DNA sequences in this sample translate to the same CDR3. This chain connects TRBV2 to TRBJ2-1, with D perhaps TRBD2 (6 bases). The germline V and J ends were trimmed by 7 bases and 4 bases, with 14 bases remaining between them. Germline CDR1 is SNHLY and CDR2 is FYNNEI. The CDR3 has 14 amino acids. The CDR3 coding sequence is TGTGCCAGCACCCTTGCAGGGAGGTACAATGAGCAGTTCTTC. Its translation is CASTLAGRYNEQFF.